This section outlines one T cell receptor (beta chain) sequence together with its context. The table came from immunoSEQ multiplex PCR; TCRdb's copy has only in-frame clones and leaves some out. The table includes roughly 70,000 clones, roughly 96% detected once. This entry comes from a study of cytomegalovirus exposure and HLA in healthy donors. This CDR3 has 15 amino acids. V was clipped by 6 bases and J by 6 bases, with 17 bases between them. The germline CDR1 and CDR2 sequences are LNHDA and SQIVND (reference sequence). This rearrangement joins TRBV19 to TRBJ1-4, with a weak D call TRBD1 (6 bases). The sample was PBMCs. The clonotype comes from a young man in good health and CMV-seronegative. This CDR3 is CASRPQGLGDEKLFF. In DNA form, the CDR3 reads TGTGCCAGTAGGCCACAGGGCCTGGGGGATGAAAAACTGTTTTTT.